Shown below are 7 T cell receptor beta chains from a single sample sequenced in a study of blood T cell repertoires in COVID-19. TCRdb's table, derived via immunoSEQ multiplex PCR, lists solely in-frame clones and lacks some. Of roughly 130,000 clones listed, less than 90% are singletons. Sequencing was done on a sample of peripheral blood. The origin of the receptors is a human donor with COVID-19, enrolled during active disease. The donor label of this sample is uncertain.

CDR3 DNA: TGCGCCAGCAGTACCAGGACAGGGAATATGGAGACCCAGTACTTC. Residues: CASSTRTGNMETQYF. The chain joins TRBV10-1 to TRBJ2-5; 8 nucleotides line up with TRBD1. The CDR3 contains 15 residues. Germline-derived CDR1 and CDR2 are WNHNN and SYGVQD (reference sequence). J was trimmed by 5 bases and V by 5 bases; bases with no gene match: 10.

The chain recombines TRBV5-5 with TRBJ2-7, with 9 bases identical to TRBD1. Germline V gene data show CDR1 as SGHKS and CDR2 as YYEKEE (reference sequence). V shed 1 base and J 6 bases; nucleotides not matched to a gene: 8. This CDR3 has 15 amino acids. The CDR3 reads CASSLLGTGYLEQYF. The CDR3 coding sequence is TGTGCCAGCAGCTTGTTAGGGACAGGGTATCTCGAGCAGTACTTC.

The V gene is TRBV25-1, the J gene TRBJ1-1; 9 bases fit TRBD1. J was trimmed by 5 bases and V by 4 bases; bases with no gene match: 5. This CDR3 region has 14 residues. In germline, CDR1 is MGHDK, CDR2 SYGVNS. This chain's CDR3 is CASSGGQGMTEAFF. The CDR3 bases are TGTGCCAGCAGTGGAGGACAGGGGATGACTGAAGCTTTCTTT.

This rearrangement joins TRBV5-1 to TRBJ2-3; 11 nucleotides line up with TRBD1. The V gene end was trimmed by 4 bases and the J gene end by 2 bases; junction bases not matched to a gene: 6. Germline-derived CDR1 and CDR2 are SGHRS and YFSETQ. This CDR3 contains 16 residues. The CDR3 nucleotides are TGCGCCAGCAGCCCGGGACAGGGGGGGTACACAGATACGCAGTATTTT. This gives the protein CASSPGQGGYTDTQYF.

The chain recombines TRBV5-1 with TRBJ2-7; 8 bases fit TRBD1. CDR3 length: 14 residues. V was clipped by 4 bases and J by 2 bases; unmatched bases: 5. Germline values: CDR1 SGHRS, CDR2 YFSETQ. The CDR3 DNA is TGCGCCAGCAGCAAAAGGACAGGGCCCTACGAGCAGTACTTC. Encoded protein: CASSKRTGPYEQYF. Full variable domain (remainder filled in from reference TRBV5-1 and TRBJ2-7): KAGVTQTPRYLIKTRGQQVTLSCSPISGHRSVSWYQQTPGQGLQFLFEYFSETQRNKGNFPGRFSGRQFSNSRSEMNVSTLELGDSALYLCASSKRTGPYEQYFGPGTRLTVT.

The chain is built from TRBV7-9 and TRBJ2-4, with 8 bases fitting TRBD1. The germline CDR1 and CDR2 sequences are SEHNR and FQNEAQ (reference sequence). The CDR3 consists of 16 residues. Trimming took 4 bases from V and 0 from J; bases not matched to a gene: 5. CDR3 coding DNA: TGTGCCAGCAGCTCCGACAGGGGAATAGCCAAAAACATTCAGTACTTC. It codes for CASSSDRGIAKNIQYF.

The chain couples TRBV5-6 to TRBJ1-5; TRBD1 matches at 12 bases. Germline V gene lookup returns CDR1 SGHDT and CDR2 YYEEEE. This CDR3 contains 17 residues. V lost 1 base and J lost 6; bases outside the gene matches: 8. The CDR3 coding sequence is TGTGCCAGCAGCTTGACTATAGGGACAGGGGGCAGTCAGCCCCAGCATTTT. Its translation: CASSLTIGTGGSQPQHF.